The source of this T cell receptor beta chain is a study of blood T cell repertoires in COVID-19. As for the study in general: PBMCs, B-cell-depleted T cells, or T cells were the source of the cDNA or gDNA that made up the material.

Germline values: CDR1 KGHSH, CDR2 LQKENI. This CDR3 is built from 17 residues. The J segment lost 12 bases and the V segment lost 1 base, leaving 17 bases of the junction unmatched. Method: immunoSEQ multiplex PCR; TCRdb's copy keeps in-frame clones and lacks some. Counted here are roughly 240,000 clones, around 84% occurring once; the ten biggest clones make up 2% to 2.5%. The receptor was derived from a middle-aged man who had recovered from COVID-19. Sequenced input: peripheral blood. The J gene is TRBJ2-1, the V gene TRBV18; 8 bases align to TRBD1. The CDR3 reads CASSPLVGQGERRVQFF. The CDR3 DNA follows: TGTGCCAGCTCACCACTCGTAGGACAGGGAGAAAGGAGGGTGCAGTTCTTC. Together with reference TRBV18 and TRBJ2-1, the CDR3 gives the full variable domain: NAGVMQNPRHLVRRRGQEARLRCSPMKGHSHVYWYRQLPEEGLKFMVYLQKENIIDESGMPKERFSAEFPKEGPSILRIQQVVRGDSAAYFCASSPLVGQGERRVQFFGPGTRLTVL.